The 5 T cell receptor beta chains in this list originate from one sample, sequenced in a study of shared clonotypes between healthy human individuals. The assay was immunoSEQ multiplex PCR, and TCRdb's table has in-frame clones only and misses some. Of 2.3 million or so clones in the sample, 85% to 95% were seen once. Sequenced material: naive CD4+ T cells from PBMCs. Subset of the sample: CD45RA+ positively selected. These receptors all stem from a man younger than 35 in good health. Some clones in this sample may be carry-over from other donors' samples.

Details on this clone: The sample has other DNA sequences that encode this CDR3 too. The rearrangement joins TRBV7-2 to TRBJ2-1, with D perhaps matching TRBD1 (5 bases). Trimming took off 4 bases at V and 1 base at J, with 11 bases between the two ends. The CDR3 runs 15 residues. CDR1 SGHTA and CDR2 FQGNSA come from the germline V gene. CDR3 nucleotides: TGTGCCAGCAGCTCGGGTCAGGGATCCTACAATGAGCAGTTCTTC. Protein sequence: CASSSGQGSYNEQFF.

CDR3: CASSPGGTFYYNEQFF. In nucleotides, the CDR3 is TGTGCCAGCTCCCCCGGCGGGACTTTTTATTACAATGAGCAGTTCTTC. The V call is TRBV25-1, the J call TRBJ2-1; D is perhaps TRBD2 (6 bases). The CDR3 runs 16 residues. V lost 8 bases and J lost 4, with 21 bases in between. CDR1 is MGHDK, CDR2 SYGVNS, per germline.

V usage is TRBV30 and J usage is TRBJ2-5; D uncertain. The CDR3 has 13 amino acids. From germline, CDR1 is GTSNPN and CDR2 SVGIG (reference sequence). The V and J ends lost 2 bases and 2 bases respectively, with 9 bases between them. For the CDR3, the DNA is TGTGCCTGGAGTAACTCCCGACAAGAGACCCAGTACTTC. It yields the protein CAWSNSRQETQYF.

V gene TRBV27 combines with J gene TRBJ2-1; 8 nucleotides line up with TRBD2. The germline gives CDR1 MNHEY, CDR2 SMNVEV (reference sequence). J lost 6 bases, V lost 1 base, and 5 bases had no gene match. This CDR3 is 15 amino acids long. The CDR3 spells CASSLFREGGNEQFF. The CDR3 DNA follows: TGTGCCAGCAGTTTATTCCGGGAGGGGGGCAATGAGCAGTTCTTC.

The chain is built from TRBV6-5 and TRBJ2-7; D possibly corresponds to TRBD2 (5 bases). V lost 2 bases to trimming and J lost 0 bases, with 11 bases between them. Germline V gene sequence: CDR1 MNHEY, CDR2 SVGAGI. The CDR3 contains 15 residues. CDR3 sequence: CASSYEGASSYEQYF. CDR3 bases: TGTGCCAGCAGTTACGAGGGAGCGAGCTCCTACGAGCAGTACTTC.